This is a list of T cell receptor beta chains from one sample in a study of blood T cell repertoires in COVID-19. The repertoire was sequenced with immunoSEQ multiplex PCR; TCRdb's copy has only in-frame clones and lacks some. The sample yields approximately 300,000 clones, around four fifths seen once. Sequences were obtained from peripheral blood. These receptors all come from a woman aged 50 to 60 with active or convalescent COVID-19. The CDR3 runs from the conserved cysteine through the conserved F or W. The D gene is left open where the match is weak. Expanded clones are given a class, and other clones once, few, many or no size at all.

cdr3_aa cdr3_nt d_call clone_size cdr3_length j_call v_call
CAIPRGQDHRGNQPQHF TGTGCCATTCCAAGAGGACAGGACCACCGAGGCAATCAGCCCCAGCATTTT TRBD1 . 17 TRBJ1-5 TRBV14
CASSPQDTYTGELFF TGTGCCAGCTCACCCCAGGACACCTACACCGGGGAGCTGTTTTTT . . 15 TRBJ2-2 TRBV18
CASSWQGYGYTF TGTGCCAGCAGCTGGCAGGGCTATGGCTACACCTTC . . 12 TRBJ1-2 TRBV25-1
CASSIQGAMNTEAFF TGTGCCAGTAGTATACAGGGGGCAATGAACACTGAAGCTTTCTTT TRBD1 . 15 TRBJ1-1 TRBV19
CASSQGTSDHYEQYF TGTGCCAGCAGCCAGGGGACTAGCGACCACTACGAGCAGTACTTC TRBD2 once 15 TRBJ2-7 TRBV13
CASSLGTGGTIPNQPQHF TGTGCCAGCAGTCTCGGGACAGGGGGCACAATTCCGAATCAGCCCCAGCATTTT TRBD1 . 18 TRBJ1-5 TRBV28
CASRSGRVNEQFF TGTGCCAGCCGTAGCGGGAGGGTAAATGAGCAGTTCTTC TRBD2 once 13 TRBJ2-1 TRBV25-1
CASDIGGSSYNEQFF TGTGCCAGCGACATAGGCGGGAGCAGTTACAATGAGCAGTTCTTC TRBD2 . 15 TRBJ2-1 TRBV28
CSTLAYTQYF TGCAGCACTCTAGCGTATACGCAGTATTTT . . 10 TRBJ2-3 TRBV29-1
CASSFSRGTDTQYF TGTGCCAGCAGCTTTAGTCGCGGGACAGATACGCAGTATTTT . . 14 TRBJ2-3 TRBV5-8
CASSGLGGTDNEQFF TGTGCCAGCAGCGGTCTGGGCGGGACCGACAATGAGCAGTTCTTC . . 15 TRBJ2-1 TRBV9
CASSQVGGGAKHGYTF TGCGCCAGCAGCCAAGTAGGGGGGGGCGCAAAACATGGCTACACCTTC . . 16 TRBJ1-2 TRBV4-1
CASSLGSLRGAYNEQFF TGTGCCAGCAGCTTAGGAAGCCTGCGGGGCGCCTACAATGAGCAGTTCTTC . once 17 TRBJ2-1 TRBV7-3
CAISELRGEQPQHF TGTGCCATCAGTGAGCTTCGGGGTGAGCAGCCCCAGCATTTT . . 14 TRBJ1-5 TRBV10-3
CASSQERGTEAFF TGTGCCAGCAGCCAAGAGCGGGGGACTGAAGCTTTCTTT . . 13 TRBJ1-1 TRBV3-1/TRBV3-2
CASSRHGGRNTEAFF TGTGCCAGCAGCCGCCATGGGGGGAGGAACACTGAAGCTTTCTTT . . 15 TRBJ1-1 TRBV3-1/TRBV3-2
CASSLGVTGNQPQHF TGTGCCAGCAGCTTAGGTGTGACAGGCAATCAGCCCCAGCATTTT . . 15 TRBJ1-5 TRBV7-9
CSASPIGHPQETQYF TGCAGTGCTAGTCCCATTGGCCACCCACAAGAGACCCAGTACTTC . . 15 TRBJ2-5 TRBV20-1
CASSLGREYHNEQFF TGCGCCAGCAGCTTAGGGCGGGAGTATCACAATGAGCAGTTCTTC TRBD2 few 15 TRBJ2-1 TRBV5-1
CASSGTSGNQETQYF TGTGCCAGCTCAGGGACTAGCGGAAACCAAGAGACCCAGTACTTC TRBD2 . 15 TRBJ2-5 TRBV18
CASSRLGSNKETQYF TGTGCCAGCAGCCGACTCGGGTCAAATAAAGAGACCCAGTACTTC . . 15 TRBJ2-5 TRBV7-3
CATSAAGGYYEQYF TGTGCCACCAGTGCGGCCGGAGGGTATTACGAGCAGTACTTC . . 14 TRBJ2-7 TRBV24-1
CSVEDRAGAFLSYNEQFF TGCAGCGTTGAAGATCGAGCGGGAGCTTTTCTGTCCTACAATGAGCAGTTCTTC TRBD2 . 18 TRBJ2-1 TRBV29-1
CASSLWEGTEAFF TGTGCCAGCAGCTTATGGGAGGGCACCGAAGCTTTCTTT . . 13 TRBJ1-1 TRBV7-9
CASSFQGIGYEQYF TGTGCCAGCAGCTTTCAGGGGATAGGTTACGAGCAGTACTTC . . 14 TRBJ2-7 TRBV7-2
CASSFGGGYEQYF TGTGCCAGCAGCTTCGGCGGCGGCTACGAGCAGTACTTC . . 13 TRBJ2-7 TRBV7-9
CASSLRGDGPPNTEAFF TGTGCCAGCAGTTTACGGGGGGACGGACCTCCGAACACTGAAGCTTTCTTT . . 17 TRBJ1-1 TRBV27
CASSLRLTSANTGELFF TGTGCCAGCAGCCTACGTCTGACTAGCGCGAACACCGGGGAGCTGTTTTTT TRBD2 . 17 TRBJ2-2 TRBV27